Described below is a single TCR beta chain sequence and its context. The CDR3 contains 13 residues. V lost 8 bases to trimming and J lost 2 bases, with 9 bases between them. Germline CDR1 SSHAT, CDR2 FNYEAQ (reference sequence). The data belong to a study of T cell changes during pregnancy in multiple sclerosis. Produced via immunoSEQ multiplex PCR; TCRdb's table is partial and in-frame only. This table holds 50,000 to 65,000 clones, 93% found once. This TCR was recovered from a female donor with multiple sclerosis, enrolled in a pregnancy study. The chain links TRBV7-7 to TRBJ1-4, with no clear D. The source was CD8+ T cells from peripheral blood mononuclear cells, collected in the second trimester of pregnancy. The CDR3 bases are TGTGCCAGCGACTTTGGGACTAATGAAAAACTGTTTTTT. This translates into CASDFGTNEKLFF. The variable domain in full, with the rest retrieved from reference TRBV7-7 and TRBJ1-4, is GAGVSQSPRYKVTKRGQDVTLRCDPISSHATLYWYQQALGQGPEFLTYFNYEAQPDKSGLPSDRFSAERPEGSISTLTIQRTEQRDSAMYRCASDFGTNEKLFFGSGTQLSVL.